This record covers a single TCR beta chain. Its antigen is currently unknown. At one end, the junction sequence differs from germline, possibly due to a read error. This specimen comes from a study of glioma-infiltrating T cells. Study results and caveats: Gliomas, especially low-grade, showed above-expected tissue-blood divergence; non-neoplastic patients showed below. Tissue and blood shared very few CDR3 sequences.

The CDR3 has 13 residues. CDR1 and CDR2 (germline): SSHAT, FNYEAQ (reference sequence). The iRepertoire nested amplicon-rescue multiplex PCR amplified TCR alpha and beta CDR3s from RNA. Tissue mRNA or PBMC total RNA, roughly 100-400 ng, went into one-step reverse transcription and amplification. Each CDR3 protein is one row after TCRdb ran MiXCR on the multiplex PCR reads. The sample lists under 150,000 distinct CDR3 sequences, roughly 43% occurring once. Sequencing input: glioma tissue, nonneoplastic brain tissue, or PBMCs (not recorded which). V is TRBV7-7 and J is TRBJ2-1, with TRBD2 matching 7 bases. This TCR came from a human donor with low-grade glioma or glioblastoma, undergoing nonglioma brain surgery, or in good health (not recorded which). The CDR3 loop is CASSLAGRGEQFF. The DNA of the CDR3 is TGTGCTAGCAGCTTAGCGGGTAGAGGTGAGCAGTTCTTC.